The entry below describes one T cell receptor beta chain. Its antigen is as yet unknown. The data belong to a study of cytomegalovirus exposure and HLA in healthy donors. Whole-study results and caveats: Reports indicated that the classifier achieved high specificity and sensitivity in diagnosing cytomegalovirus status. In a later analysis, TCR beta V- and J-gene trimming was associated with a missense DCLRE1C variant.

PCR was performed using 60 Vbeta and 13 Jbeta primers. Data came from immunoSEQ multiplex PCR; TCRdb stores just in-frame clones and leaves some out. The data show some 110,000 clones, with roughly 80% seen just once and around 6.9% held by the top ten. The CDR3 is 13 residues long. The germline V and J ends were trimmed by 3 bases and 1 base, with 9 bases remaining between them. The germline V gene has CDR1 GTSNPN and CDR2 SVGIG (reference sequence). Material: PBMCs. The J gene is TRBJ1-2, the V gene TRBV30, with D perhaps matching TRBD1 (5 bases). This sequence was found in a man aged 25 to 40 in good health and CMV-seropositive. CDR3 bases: TGTGCCTGGAGGATCGACAGTAACTATGGCTACACCTTC. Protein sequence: CAWRIDSNYGYTF.